This entry lists 24 T cell receptor beta chains sequenced from one sample in a study of OX40 agonist ivuxolimab in advanced cancers. Using immunoSEQ multiplex PCR, the repertoire was profiled, and TCRdb retains in-frame clones only, with some absent. Here the sample spans tens of thousands of clones, less than 95% being singletons. The input for sequencing was CD4+ or CD8+ T cells sorted from blood, taken in a trial of the OX40 agonist ivuxolimab. Receptors were obtained from an adult with an advanced solid tumor such as melanoma, head and neck, liver or kidney cancer.

This clone was seen once. The chain is built from TRBV6-6 and TRBJ1-5; TRBD1 agrees at 8 bases. Trimming removed 7 bases from V and 4 bases from J; junction bases left unmatched: 12. Germline V gene sequence: CDR1 MNHNY, CDR2 SVGAGI (reference sequence). The CDR3 runs to 16 residues. CDR3 amino acids: CASTPPGGRGNQPQHF. In DNA, the CDR3 is TGTGCCAGCACCCCCCCAGGGGGCAGGGGGAATCAGCCCCAGCATTTT.

This chain links TRBV23-1 with TRBJ1-3, with TRBD1 identical over 9 bases. TRBV23-1 qualifies as an ORF whose function is uncertain. With 10 bases clipped from V and 0 bases from J, the junction kept 7 bases outside the gene matches. The CDR3 runs 15 residues. The CDR3 DNA follows: TGCGCCACCCCGGACAGGGGAGACTCTGGAAACACCATATATTTT. As protein: CATPDRGDSGNTIYF.

The chain recombines TRBV6-1 with TRBJ1-4, with D hard to call. CDR1 is MNHNS and CDR2 is SASEGT in the germline V gene. This CDR3 region has 13 residues. Trimming shortened V by 5 bases and J by 6 bases, and 10 bases separated the two germline ends. The CDR3 protein is CASSLPDDEKLFF. In nucleotides, the CDR3 is TGTGCCAGCAGTCTCCCTGACGATGAAAAACTGTTTTTT.

The CDR3 DNA reads as TGTGCCAGCATGTTGGGCTCTGGGGCCAACGTCCTGACTTTC. Translation gives CASMLGSGANVLTF. V and J are TRBV2 and TRBJ2-6; D gene unclear. V was trimmed by 7 bases and J by 0 bases, leaving 7 bases between them. The CDR3 spans 14 residues. Germline V lookup: CDR1 SNHLY, CDR2 FYNNEI.

This chain joins TRBV9 and TRBJ1-5, with D uncertain. The CDR3 is made up of 15 amino acids. V was clipped by 2 bases and J by 8 bases, with 17 bases between them. The V gene's germline CDR1 is SGDLS and CDR2 YYNGEE. CDR3 amino acids: CASSVGPQSWEPQHF. The CDR3 bases are TGTGCCAGCAGCGTTGGGCCCCAAAGTTGGGAGCCCCAGCATTTT.

The chain combines TRBV29-1 with TRBJ2-5, with TRBD2 as a possible D gene (6 bases). The CDR3 is 12 residues long. The germline gives CDR1 SQVTM, CDR2 ANQGSEA. The germline V and J ends were trimmed by 4 bases and 4 bases, with 10 bases remaining between them. CDR3 nucleotide sequence: TGCAGCGTTGCTGAGGGAGGAGAGACCCAGTACTTC. Its translation is CSVAEGGETQYF.

The chain couples TRBV29-1 to TRBJ1-2; D gene uncertain. The CDR3 contains 12 residues. Trimming removed 7 bases from V and 3 bases from J, with 12 bases in between. The V gene's germline CDR1 is SQVTM and CDR2 ANQGSEA. CDR3 protein: CSAGGGDYGYTF. The CDR3 DNA is TGCAGCGCCGGTGGCGGGGACTATGGCTACACCTTC.

The V and J genes are TRBV9 and TRBJ2-5, with TRBD1 matching over 9 bases. The CDR3 loop spans 18 amino acids. Looked up from germline, CDR1 is SGDLS and CDR2 is YYNGEE. V lost 0 bases to trimming and J lost 2 bases; unmatched junction nucleotides: 11. CDR3 sequence: CASSVGPLGTGLQETQYF. CDR3 DNA sequence: TGTGCCAGCAGCGTAGGCCCCCTCGGGACAGGGCTTCAAGAGACCCAGTACTTC.

This chain uses TRBV5-6 with TRBJ1-2, with unresolved D. The germline V gene encodes CDR1 SGHDT and CDR2 YYEEEE. This CDR3 is built from 14 residues. Trimming left V 4 bases short and J 2 bases short, with 12 bases between. The CDR3 protein is CASSTYEGNYGYTF. CDR3 bases: TGTGCCAGCAGCACCTACGAGGGAAACTATGGCTACACCTTC.

The CDR3 sequence is CASRAGGLIQETQYF. The CDR3 DNA follows: TGTGCCAGCAGGGCCGGGGGGCTCATTCAAGAGACCCAGTACTTC. The V gene is TRBV6-6, the J gene TRBJ2-5, with TRBD2 as a possible D gene (7 bases). Germline V gene sequence: CDR1 MNHNY, CDR2 SVGAGI (reference sequence). Trimming removed 6 bases at V and 2 bases at J, with 16 bases between. CDR3 length equals 15 residues.

The chain joins TRBV7-3 to TRBJ1-6; D might be TRBD1 (5 bases). CDR3 length: 13 residues. Germline V CDR1 and CDR2: SGHTA, FQGTGA. The V gene lost 1 base and the J gene lost 7 bases, with 5 bases spanning the gap. Here the CDR3 reads CASSLNRNSPLHF. CDR3 coding DNA: TGTGCCAGCAGCTTAAACAGGAATTCACCCCTCCACTTT.

This clone has just a few counts. This chain joins TRBV7-9 and TRBJ1-1, with 7 bases identical to TRBD1. Per germline, CDR1 SEHNR and CDR2 FQNEAQ (reference sequence). The CDR3 is 14 amino acids. Trimming cost V 4 bases and J 1 base; bases outside gene matches: 3. The CDR3: CASSWGTENTEAFF. As DNA, the CDR3 is TGTGCCAGCAGCTGGGGGACAGAGAACACTGAAGCTTTCTTT.

V usage is TRBV7-9 and J usage is TRBJ1-4, with 7 positions matching TRBD1. Germline V gene sequence: CDR1 SEHNR, CDR2 FQNEAQ (reference sequence). This CDR3 spans 14 amino acids. The V and J ends lost 3 bases and 8 bases, in that order; junction bases with no gene match: 6. The CDR3, as DNA: TGTGCCAGCAGCTTCGACAGGGTGGGGGAAAAACTGTTTTTT. This translates into CASSFDRVGEKLFF.

The chain uses TRBV28 and TRBJ1-5, with a tentative D call TRBD1 (5 bases). Germline lookup yields CDR1 MDHEN and CDR2 SYDVKM. This CDR3 region has 13 residues. Trimming cost V 6 bases and J 3 bases, with 9 bases left between them. The CDR3 nucleotides read TGTGCCAGCAGGGGACGGGACAATCAGCCCCAGCATTTT. Protein: CASRGRDNQPQHF.

The chain is built from TRBV11-2 and TRBJ1-1; D unclear. Trimming shortened V by 0 bases and J by 0 bases, and 5 bases separated the two germline ends. CDR1 SGHAT and CDR2 FQNNGV come from the germline V gene. The length of the CDR3 is 14 residues. The CDR3 DNA is TGTGCCAGCAGCTTAGATGGGCTGAACACTGAAGCTTTCTTT. Protein: CASSLDGLNTEAFF.

The CDR3 here is CASSLDRGRVVFF. The CDR3, as DNA: TGTGCCAGCAGCTTAGACAGGGGGCGGGTCGTGTTCTTC. This chain uses TRBV7-8 with TRBJ2-1; 9 nucleotides align to TRBD1. CDR1 is SGHVS, CDR2 FQNEAQ, per germline. The V segment lost 1 base and the J segment 15 bases; nucleotides outside the gene matches: 7. The CDR3 is made up of 13 amino acids.

J is TRBJ1-4 and V is TRBV2; TRBD1 agrees at 10 bases. V was clipped by 2 bases and J by 5 bases; unmatched bases: 5. CDR1 SNHLY and CDR2 FYNNEI come from the germline V gene. The CDR3 totals 16 residues. The CDR3 region has the DNA TGTGCCAGCAGTGAACGGGGGACAGGGGAGAATGAAAAACTGTTTTTT. Protein product: CASSERGTGENEKLFF.

The V call is TRBV15, the J call TRBJ2-2, with D hard to call. The CDR3 is 14 residues long. In germline, CDR1 is LNHNV, CDR2 YYDKDF (reference sequence). With 1 base removed from V and 1 base from J, the gap between germline ends came to 4 bases. The CDR3 DNA sequence: TGTGCCACCAGCAGAGCAGGGAACACCGGGGAGCTGTTTTTT. The encoded protein is CATSRAGNTGELFF. Drawing the rest from reference TRBV15 and TRBJ2-2, the complete variable domain is DAMVIQNPRYQVTQFGKPVTLSCSQTLNHNVMYWYQQKSSQAPKLLFHYYDKDFNNEADTPDNFQSRRPNTSFCFLDIRSPGLGDTAMYLCATSRAGNTGELFFGEGSRLTVL.

This chain connects TRBV6-5 to TRBJ1-6; no reliable D call. V lost 5 bases, J lost 7 bases, and 15 bases lay in between. Germline CDR1 and CDR2: MNHEY and SVGAGI. The CDR3 consists of 15 residues. Here the CDR3 reads CASSQIDGTNSPLHF. The CDR3 nucleotides are TGTGCCAGCAGTCAGATAGACGGAACGAATTCACCCCTCCACTTT.

The chain links TRBV18 to TRBJ1-4; TRBD1 aligns across 7 bases. In germline, CDR1 is KGHSH, CDR2 LQKENI. V lost 3 bases, J lost 2 bases, and 12 bases stayed unmatched. This CDR3 is 18 amino acids long. The CDR3 is CASSPLKGKGATNEKLFF. In nucleotides, the CDR3 is TGTGCCAGCTCACCCCTCAAAGGGAAGGGGGCGACTAATGAAAAACTGTTTTTT. The whole variable domain, filled in from reference TRBV18 and TRBJ1-4, reads NAGVMQNPRHLVRRRGQEARLRCSPMKGHSHVYWYRQLPEEGLKFMVYLQKENIIDESGMPKERFSAEFPKEGPSILRIQQVVRGDSAAYFCASSPLKGKGATNEKLFFGSGTQLSVL.

Only one count was recorded for this clone. The chain is built from TRBV6-6 and TRBJ2-3; tentatively, D is TRBD2 (6 bases). CDR1 and CDR2 (germline): MNHNY, SVGAGI (reference sequence). The CDR3 totals 13 residues. Trimming took off 2 bases at V and 5 bases at J, with 8 bases between the two ends. The CDR3 DNA follows: TGTGCCAGCAGTTACGCGGAGGGAGATACGCAGTATTTT. It translates to CASSYAEGDTQYF.

The V call is TRBV6-6, the J call TRBJ1-5, with 7 bases fitting TRBD1. The V segment lost 7 bases and the J segment 3 bases; nucleotides outside the gene matches: 6. The CDR3 is 14 amino acids. CDR1 is MNHNY and CDR2 is SVGAGI in the germline V gene (reference sequence). CDR3 sequence: CASTQGQSNQPQHF. In DNA, the CDR3 is TGTGCCAGCACCCAGGGACAGTCCAATCAGCCCCAGCATTTT.

The rearrangement joins TRBV19 to TRBJ2-3; D call uncertain. V was trimmed by 4 bases and J by 5 bases, leaving 13 bases between them. Germline CDR1 LNHDA, CDR2 SQIVND (reference sequence). The CDR3 extends over 14 amino acids. The CDR3 spells CASSSSPTGDTQYF. The CDR3, as DNA: TGTGCCAGTAGTAGCTCCCCAACCGGAGATACGCAGTATTTT.

V and J are TRBV5-6 and TRBJ1-6; 10 nucleotides match TRBD1. Germline trimming cut 4 bases from V and 9 bases from J; bases unmatched to any gene: 19. The CDR3 is 19 residues long. Germline V gene sequence: CDR1 SGHDT, CDR2 YYEEEE. The CDR3: CASSAADRGNVFEISPLHF. The CDR3 coding sequence is TGTGCCAGCAGCGCAGCGGACAGGGGGAATGTTTTTGAAATTTCACCCCTCCACTTT.